This TCR beta chain was sequenced for a study of technical replicates of blood from several donors. Germline CDR1 and CDR2: MNHNS and SASEGT. The CDR3 spans 15 residues. V lost 4 bases, J lost 2 bases, and 1 base stayed unmatched. Libraries were prepared by immunoSEQ multiplex PCR; TCRdb keeps only in-frame clonotypes and omits some of them. This table holds just over 60,000 clones, 80% to 90% found once. The sequence derives from a human donor in good health. Some clones in this sample may be carry-over from other donors' samples. The specimen sequenced was PBMCs. V and J are TRBV6-1 and TRBJ2-6; TRBD2 matches 8 bases. The CDR3 region has the DNA TGTGCCAGCAGTGCGGGAGGGACTGGGGCCAACGTCCTGACTTTC. It translates to CASSAGGTGANVLTF.